This T cell receptor (beta chain) was retrieved from a study of CD8 T cells in ankylosing spondylitis. Whole-study findings and limits: Among TCR beta sequences, a motif of under ten highly homologous variants appeared characteristic of ankylosing spondylitis blood.

TCRdb re-called the 5' RACE reads with MiXCR, one entry per CDR3 protein. The table includes over 600,000 distinct CDR3 sequences, around 20% detected once. A remark on this clonotype: Its cognate antigen is unknown.

V was pared by 0 bases and J by 8 bases, with 8 bases between. Germline V gene lookup returns CDR1 MGHRA and CDR2 YSYEKL. This CDR3 contains 13 residues. This sequence originates from a male donor with ankylosing spondylitis. The sample consisted of blood, either unsorted or a sorted T cell fraction (not recorded which). The gene calls are TRBV4-1 and TRBJ2-1; D ambiguous. CDR3 amino acids: CASSQELRDEQFF. The CDR3 DNA reads TGCGCCAGCAGCCAAGAGCTACGGGATGAGCAGTTCTTC.